The clone carrying this T cell receptor (beta chain) was found a few times. The sample is drawn from a study of spatial heterogeneity in lung cancer. Time point of the sample: sample taken at primary tumor resection. Sequencing was performed on whole RNA extracted from tumor and nontumor lung tissue, or from frozen PBMC, and the material was left unsorted. A total of some 70 untreated early-stage non-small cell lung cancer patients served as donors. One entry per CDR3 protein, called by TCRdb with MiXCR from the 5' RACE reads. The sample shows tens of thousands of distinct CDR3 sequences, around 12% of them seen only once. V lost 5 bases, J lost 0 bases, and 7 bases lay in between. This CDR3 has 13 residues. Germline values: CDR1 SGHDT, CDR2 YYEEEE.

The sequence came from a male donor with early-stage non-small cell lung cancer. The chain uses TRBV5-6 and TRBJ2-3; D is unclear. The specimen was PBMCs, collected at surgery. CDR3: CASSYSSTDTQYF. CDR3 nucleotides: TGTGCCAGCAGTTATTCTAGCACAGATACGCAGTATTTT.